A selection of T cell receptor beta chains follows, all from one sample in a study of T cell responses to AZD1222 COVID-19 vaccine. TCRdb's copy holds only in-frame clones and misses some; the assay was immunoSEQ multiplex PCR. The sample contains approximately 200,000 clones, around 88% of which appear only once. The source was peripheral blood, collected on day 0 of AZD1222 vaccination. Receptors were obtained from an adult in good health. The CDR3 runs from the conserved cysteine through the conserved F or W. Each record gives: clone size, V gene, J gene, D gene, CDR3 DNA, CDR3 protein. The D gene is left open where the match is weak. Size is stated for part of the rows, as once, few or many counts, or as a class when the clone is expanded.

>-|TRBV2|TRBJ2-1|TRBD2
TGTGCCAGCAGTCCCGGGACTAGCCCCCGGCAGTTCTTC
CASSPGTSPRQFF
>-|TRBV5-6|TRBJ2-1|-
TGTGCCAGCAGCTTGCAACTACATGGCAATGAGCAGTTCTTC
CASSLQLHGNEQFF
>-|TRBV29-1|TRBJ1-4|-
TGCAGCGTTGCTGGGAGGCTAAATGAAAAACTGTTTTTT
CSVAGRLNEKLFF
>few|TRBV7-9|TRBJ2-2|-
TGTGCCAGCAGCCCCTACAGGGTTGATTTTGCCGGGGAGCTGTTTTTT
CASSPYRVDFAGELFF
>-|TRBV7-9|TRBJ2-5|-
TGTGCCAGCAGCATCCTCGGGCCGGCGATGACCCAGTACTTC
CASSILGPAMTQYF
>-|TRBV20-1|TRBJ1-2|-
TGCAGTGCTAGACGAGGGACCGGCTACACCTTC
CSARRGTGYTF
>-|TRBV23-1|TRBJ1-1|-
TGCGCCAGCAGGAACCAGGGGGAAGCTTTCTTT
CASRNQGEAFF
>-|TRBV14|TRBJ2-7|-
TGTGCCAGCAGCCAGCAAGTTGGGACCCCTAGGAACTACGAGCAGTACTTC
CASSQQVGTPRNYEQYF
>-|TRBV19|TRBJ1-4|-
TGTGCCAGTAGTATTATCAGGGAAAAACTGTTTTTT
CASSIIREKLFF
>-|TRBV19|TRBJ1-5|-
TGTGCCAGTAGTATAGTCCGAGGGGGACGGCCGATCAATCAGCCCCAGCATTTT
CASSIVRGGRPINQPQHF
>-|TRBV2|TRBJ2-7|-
TGTGCCAGCAGGGAAACAGGGTCCCGCGAGCAGTACTTC
CASRETGSREQYF
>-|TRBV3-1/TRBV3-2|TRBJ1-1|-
TGTGCCAGCAGCCCTCAACAGGGTCCGAACACTGAAGCTTTCTTT
CASSPQQGPNTEAFF
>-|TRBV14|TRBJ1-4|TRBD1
TGTGCCAGCAGCCAACTTACAGGGGTCGGGTATGAAAAACTGTTTTTT
CASSQLTGVGYEKLFF
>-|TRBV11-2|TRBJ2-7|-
TGTGCCAGCAGCGGGACACTTAACTACGAGCAGTACTTC
CASSGTLNYEQYF
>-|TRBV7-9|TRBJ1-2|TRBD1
TGTGCCAGCGCTCCTCCGCAGGGGGCAGACTATGGCTACACCTTC
CASAPPQGADYGYTF
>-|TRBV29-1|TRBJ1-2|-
TGCAGCGTCGCCGGGGGAGATGGCTACACCTTC
CSVAGGDGYTF
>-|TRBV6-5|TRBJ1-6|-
TGTGCCAGCAGTTACGGGGAAAGCCATTCACCCCTCCACTTT
CASSYGESHSPLHF
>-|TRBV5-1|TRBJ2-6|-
TGCGCCAGCAGCACGGAAGGGGTTTTTGGGGCCAACGTCCTGACTTTC
CASSTEGVFGANVLTF
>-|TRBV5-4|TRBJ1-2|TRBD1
TGTGCCAGCAGTAGGAACAGGGGGCTCGCCTATGGCTACACCTTC
CASSRNRGLAYGYTF
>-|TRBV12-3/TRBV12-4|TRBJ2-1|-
TGTGCCAGCTCCTGGAGGGATACATCTGAGCAGTTCTTC
CASSWRDTSEQFF
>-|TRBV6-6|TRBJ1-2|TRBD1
TGTGCCAGCAATGGACAGGGGGCGTATGGCTACACCTTC
CASNGQGAYGYTF
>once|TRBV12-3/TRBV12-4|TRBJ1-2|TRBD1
TGTGCCAGCAGCAGGGGGCGAATTTATGGCTACACCTTC
CASSRGRIYGYTF
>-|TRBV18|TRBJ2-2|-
TGTGCCAGCTCACCGGGGTTGAGACAGAACACCGGGGAGCTGTTTTTT
CASSPGLRQNTGELFF
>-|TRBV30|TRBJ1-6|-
TGTGCCTGGAGTGCTGGGTCCAATTCACCCCTCCACTTT
CAWSAGSNSPLHF
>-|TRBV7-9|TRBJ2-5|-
TGTGCCAGCAGCCGAGGACACCAAGAGACCCAGTACTTC
CASSRGHQETQYF
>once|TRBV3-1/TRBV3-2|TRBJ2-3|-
TGTGCCAGCAGCCCTGATTTGGGGGGGGGCCCCACAGATACGCAGTATTTT
CASSPDLGGGPTDTQYF
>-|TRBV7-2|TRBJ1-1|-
TGTGCCAGCAGCTCCAACACGGGGGTATCTGAAGCTTTCTTT
CASSSNTGVSEAFF
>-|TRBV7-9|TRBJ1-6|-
TGTGCCACCGCCCCCGGGGGAGGAACCTATAATTCACCCCTCCACTTT
CATAPGGGTYNSPLHF
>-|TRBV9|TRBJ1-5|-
TGTGCCAGCAGCACCGACATGAATCAGCCCCAGCATTTT
CASSTDMNQPQHF
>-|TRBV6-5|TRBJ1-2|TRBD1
TGTGCCACGGGACAGGGTTTGATCCCCCGCACCTTC
CATGQGLIPRTF
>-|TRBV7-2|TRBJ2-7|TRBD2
TGTGCCAGCAGCCGCGGGGGGGCCCCCTACGAGCAGTACTTC
CASSRGGAPYEQYF
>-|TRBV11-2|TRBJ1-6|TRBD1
TGTGCCAGCACCCCAGGGGGTGGGAATTCACCCCTCCACTTT
CASTPGGGNSPLHF
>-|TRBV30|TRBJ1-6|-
TGTGCCTGGACGGTACAGGGCCACTATAATTCACCCCTCCACTTT
CAWTVQGHYNSPLHF
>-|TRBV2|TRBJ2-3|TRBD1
TGTGCCAGCACCCCCCCGGGACAGGGAAATACGCAGTATTTT
CASTPPGQGNTQYF
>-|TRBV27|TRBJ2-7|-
TGTGCCAGCAGTTTCAAGTACGAGCAGTACTTC
CASSFKYEQYF
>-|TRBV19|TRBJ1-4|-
TGTGCCAGTAGTACCCCTAGCAAGACACTGACTAATGAAAAACTGTTTTTT
CASSTPSKTLTNEKLFF
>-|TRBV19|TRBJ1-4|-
TGTGCCACTAGGGTATTGGGACAAATTAATGAAAAACTGTTTTTT
CATRVLGQINEKLFF
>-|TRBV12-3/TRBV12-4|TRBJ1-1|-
TGTGCCAGCACCTTGATCCGGGACACTGAAGCTTTCTTT
CASTLIRDTEAFF
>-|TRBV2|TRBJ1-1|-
TGTGCCAGCAGCACGACGGGTATGAACACTGAAGCTTTCTTT
CASSTTGMNTEAFF
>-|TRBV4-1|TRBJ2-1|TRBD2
TGCGCCAGCAGCCCCGGACTAGCACAGTACAATGAGCAGTTCTTC
CASSPGLAQYNEQFF
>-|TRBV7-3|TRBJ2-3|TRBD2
TGTGCCAGCAGCTTGGGACTAGCGCCAGATACGCAGTATTTT
CASSLGLAPDTQYF